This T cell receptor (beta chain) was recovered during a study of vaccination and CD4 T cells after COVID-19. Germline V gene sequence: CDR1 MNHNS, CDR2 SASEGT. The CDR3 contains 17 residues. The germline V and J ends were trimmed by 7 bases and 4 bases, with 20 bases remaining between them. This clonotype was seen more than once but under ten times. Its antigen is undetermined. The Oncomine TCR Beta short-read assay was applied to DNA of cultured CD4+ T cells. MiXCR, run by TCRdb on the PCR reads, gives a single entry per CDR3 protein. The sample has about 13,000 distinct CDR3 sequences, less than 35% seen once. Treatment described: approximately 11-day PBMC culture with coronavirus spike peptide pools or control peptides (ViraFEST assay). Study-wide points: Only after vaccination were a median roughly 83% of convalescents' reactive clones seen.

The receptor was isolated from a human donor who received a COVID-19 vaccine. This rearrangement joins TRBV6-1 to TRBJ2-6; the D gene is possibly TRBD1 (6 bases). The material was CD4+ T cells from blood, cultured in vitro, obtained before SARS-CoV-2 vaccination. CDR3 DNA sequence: TGTGCCAGCACCCACCCACAGGGTCCCACCGGGGCCAACGTCCTGACTTTC. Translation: CASTHPQGPTGANVLTF.